This T cell receptor (beta chain) was identified during a study of T cell repertoires in cytomegalovirus infection. Whole-study findings and limits: It was HLA-C-restricted CMV-specific TCR beta clonotypes that dominated the response ex vivo.

MiXCR was run by TCRdb on the reads, yielding one entry per CDR3 protein. In the table there are approximately 990,000 distinct CDR3 sequences, around 31% of which are singletons. This clonotype was counted ten times or more. Its antigen is unknown. Germline CDR1 and CDR2: SGHVS and FNYEAQ. V lost 5 bases, J lost 3 bases, and 10 bases stayed unmatched. CDR3 length equals 15 residues. V gene TRBV7-6 combines with J gene TRBJ2-7; 7 nucleotides agree with TRBD1. The source is a human donor in good health (CMV status not recorded). Some clones in this sample may be carry-over from other donors' samples. The material sequenced was cultured CD8+ T cells from PBMCs, taken from culture after CMV antigen stimulation. The CDR3 reads CASSARGDSGYEQYF. In DNA, the CDR3 is TGTGCCAGCAGCGCCAGAGGGGACAGCGGCTACGAGCAGTACTTC.